A selection of T cell receptor beta chains follows, all from one sample in a study of Graves' ophthalmopathy and Graves' hyperthyroidism. TCRdb re-called the multiplex PCR reads with MiXCR, one entry per CDR3 protein. Of approximately 410,000 distinct CDR3 sequences listed, approximately 15% were seen once; the top ten hold roughly 7%. Material: peripheral blood. The receptors come from a young woman with stable Graves' hyperthyroidism. Both conserved end residues are part of each CDR3.

v_gene	CDR3aa
TRBV19	CASTPGLDRGMNTEAFF
TRBV6-2/TRBV6-3	CASSYPLGGGATETQYF
TRBV19	CACSQGAGSGNTIYF
TRBV12-3/TRBV12-4	CASSLGWTSSYGYTF
TRBV19	CASSLRNGRGYTF
TRBV24-1	CATRAQTVNQPQHF
TRBV5-1	CASSIGKYNTEAFF
TRBV5-6	CASSLASRGLYEQYF
TRBV18	CASSPGGLYGYTF
TRBV6-5	CASSYTRQNNEQFF
TRBV11-3	CASSLDTYEQYF
TRBV20-1	CSARYPDRGEQYF
TRBV20-1	CSAREGSQRVEAFF
TRBV2	CASSDQRIPGGDEQYF
TRBV7-9	CASSPVRSNYGYTF
TRBV6-5	CASSYSRDRDFSPLHF
TRBV13	CASSLAGQGIDEQYF
TRBV14	CASSIRVAGEQYF
TRBV7-9	CASSLALGVQETQYF
TRBV6-5	CASSLSLGSGNTIYF
TRBV20-1	CSARGIRGANTYEQYF
TRBV20-1	CSASLTGKGAFF
TRBV12-3/TRBV12-4	CASRPTRGAGGYTF
TRBV9	CASSVEARGSYEQYF
TRBV5-1	CASSVASGGAYEQYF
TRBV5-1	CASSPLGTVTGELFF
TRBV6-1	CASSGWGPTLPNYGYTF
TRBV11-2	CASSTGRDSEGTPYGYTF
TRBV18	CASSPLDGLNTEAFF
TRBV20-1	CSASVGRAGPYEQYF
TRBV27	CASSRGQGPYEQYF
TRBV15	CATSRDGPSGGQGEQFF
TRBV12-3/TRBV12-4	CASSPGGGETQYF
TRBV29-1	CSVGRLPEAFF
TRBV15	CATSRDYRDSEETQYF
TRBV6-1	CASSDGSQGYPRAFF
TRBV4-1	CASSPRVFSNQPQHF
TRBV6-1	CASSQPGPMRNTEAFF
TRBV10-3	CATKLGGGQYF
TRBV20-1	CSARQDRVNTEAFF
TRBV4-1	CASSTSGEETQYF
TRBV14	CASSQEPGTYEQYF
TRBV4-2	CASSQAGAVGETQYF
TRBV12-3/TRBV12-4	CASSRQTGTDYGYTF
TRBV24-1	CATSPPREGEEGTEAFF
TRBV6-2/TRBV6-3	CASRLPGGPGDSGYEQYF
TRBV5-1	CASSVRGPNEAFF
TRBV28	CASSLFLGTNYGYTF
TRBV9	CASSVVGGSPLHF
TRBV6-1	CARTGESSYEQYF
TRBV12-3/TRBV12-4	CASSLAGGNQPQHF
TRBV6-2/TRBV6-3	CASSEWTGNNQPQHF
TRBV19	CASSLQGDGYTF
TRBV11-2	CASSLKGGAGGQETQYF
TRBV4-2	CASTTWGKGDANTEAFF
TRBV19	CASSILGTGRTEAFF
TRBV3-1	CASSQGRWDYGYTF
TRBV19	CASSWEGLSGANVLTF
TRBV10-3	CAISESIQASYEQYF
TRBV11-2	CASSLVSGLIMNTEAFF